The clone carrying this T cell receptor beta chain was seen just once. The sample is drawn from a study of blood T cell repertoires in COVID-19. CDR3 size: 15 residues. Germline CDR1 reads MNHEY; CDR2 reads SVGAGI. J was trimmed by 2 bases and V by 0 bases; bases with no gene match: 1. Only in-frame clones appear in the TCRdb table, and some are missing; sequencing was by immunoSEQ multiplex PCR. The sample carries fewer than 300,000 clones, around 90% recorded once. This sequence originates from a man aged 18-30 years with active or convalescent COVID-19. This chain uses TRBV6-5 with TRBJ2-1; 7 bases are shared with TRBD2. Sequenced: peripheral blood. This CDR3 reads CASSYSAGAYNEQFF. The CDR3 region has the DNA TGTGCCAGCAGTTACTCCGCGGGGGCCTACAATGAGCAGTTCTTC.